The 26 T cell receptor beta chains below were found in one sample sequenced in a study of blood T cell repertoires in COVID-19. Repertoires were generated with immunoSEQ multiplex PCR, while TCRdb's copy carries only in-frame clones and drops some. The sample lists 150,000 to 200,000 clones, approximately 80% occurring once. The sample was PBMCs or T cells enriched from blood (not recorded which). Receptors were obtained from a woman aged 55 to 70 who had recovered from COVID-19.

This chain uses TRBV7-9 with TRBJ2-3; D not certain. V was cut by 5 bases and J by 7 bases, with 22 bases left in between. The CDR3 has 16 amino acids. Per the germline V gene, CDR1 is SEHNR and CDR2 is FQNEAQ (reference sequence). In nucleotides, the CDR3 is TGTGCCAGCAGCCTCCCCCGCAGGTTGCCCGGAAATACGCAGTATTTT. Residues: CASSLPRRLPGNTQYF.

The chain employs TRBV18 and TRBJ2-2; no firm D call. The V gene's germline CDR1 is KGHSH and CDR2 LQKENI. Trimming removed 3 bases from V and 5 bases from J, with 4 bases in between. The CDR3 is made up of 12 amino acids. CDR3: CASSPQTGELFF. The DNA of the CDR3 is TGTGCCAGCTCACCTCAAACCGGGGAGCTGTTTTTT.

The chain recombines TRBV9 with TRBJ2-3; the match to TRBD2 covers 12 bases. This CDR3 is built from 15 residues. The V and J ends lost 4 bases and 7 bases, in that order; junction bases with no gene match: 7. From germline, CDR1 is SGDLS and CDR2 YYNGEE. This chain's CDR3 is CASSSETSGGNTQYF. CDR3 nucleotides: TGTGCCAGCAGCTCAGAGACTAGCGGGGGAAATACGCAGTATTTT.

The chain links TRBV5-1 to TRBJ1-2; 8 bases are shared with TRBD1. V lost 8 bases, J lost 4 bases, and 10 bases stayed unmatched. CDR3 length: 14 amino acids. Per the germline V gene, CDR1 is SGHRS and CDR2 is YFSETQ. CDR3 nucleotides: TGCGCCAGTAAAGCTCAGGGGGCGGGCTATGGCTACACCTTC. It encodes CASKAQGAGYGYTF. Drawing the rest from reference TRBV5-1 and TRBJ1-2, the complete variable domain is KAGVTQTPRYLIKTRGQQVTLSCSPISGHRSVSWYQQTPGQGLQFLFEYFSETQRNKGNFPGRFSGRQFSNSRSEMNVSTLELGDSALYLCASKAQGAGYGYTFGSGTRLTVV.

The CDR3, as DNA: TGTGCCAGCAGCTTAGCGTCGGCAGGGGCCAACTATGGCTACACCTTC. It yields the protein CASSLASAGANYGYTF. The chain employs TRBV11-3 and TRBJ1-2, with a possible D match to TRBD1 (6 bases). The CDR3 runs 16 residues. Germline CDR1 reads SGHNT; CDR2 reads YENEEA. With 1 base removed from V and 2 bases from J, the gap between germline ends came to 14 bases. Combining the CDR3 with reference TRBV11-3 and TRBJ1-2 gives the whole variable domain EAGVVQSPRYKIIEKKQPVAFWCNPISGHNTLYWYLQNLGQGPELLIRYENEEAVDDSQLPKDRFSAERLKGVDSTLKIQPAELGDSAVYLCASSLASAGANYGYTFGSGTRLTVV.

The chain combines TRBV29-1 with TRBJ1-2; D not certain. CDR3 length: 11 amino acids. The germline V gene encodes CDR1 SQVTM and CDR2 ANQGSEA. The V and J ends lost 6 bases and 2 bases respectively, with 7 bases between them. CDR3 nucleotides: TGCAGCGTAAACTTCAACTATGGCTACACCTTC. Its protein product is CSVNFNYGYTF. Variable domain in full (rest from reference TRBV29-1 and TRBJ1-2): SAVISQKPSRDICQRGTSLTIQCQVDSQVTMMFWYRQQPGQSLTLIATANQGSEATYESGFVIDKFPISRPNLTFSTLTVSNMSPEDSSIYLCSVNFNYGYTFGSGTRLTVV.

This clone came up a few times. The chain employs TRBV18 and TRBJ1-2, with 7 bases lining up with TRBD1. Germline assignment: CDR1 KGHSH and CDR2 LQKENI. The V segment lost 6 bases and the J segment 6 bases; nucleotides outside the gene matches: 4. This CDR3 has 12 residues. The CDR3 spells CASSAGQDGYTF. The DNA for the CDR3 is TGTGCCAGCTCTGCCGGACAGGATGGCTACACCTTC.

CDR3 sequence: CAGARDLSFNEQFF. CDR3 coding DNA: TGCGCCGGGGCCAGGGATCTTAGTTTCAATGAGCAGTTCTTC. This chain uses TRBV5-1 with TRBJ2-1; tentatively, D is TRBD1 (5 bases). The CDR3 consists of 14 residues. V lost 10 bases and J 6 bases, leaving 20 bases between the germline ends. Per the germline V gene, CDR1 is SGHRS and CDR2 is YFSETQ.

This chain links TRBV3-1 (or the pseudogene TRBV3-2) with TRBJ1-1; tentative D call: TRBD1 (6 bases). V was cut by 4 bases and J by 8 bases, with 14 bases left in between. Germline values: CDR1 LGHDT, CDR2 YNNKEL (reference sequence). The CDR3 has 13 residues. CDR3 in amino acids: CASSRLQGLEAFF. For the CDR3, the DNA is TGTGCCAGCAGCCGCCTACAGGGATTAGAAGCTTTCTTT.

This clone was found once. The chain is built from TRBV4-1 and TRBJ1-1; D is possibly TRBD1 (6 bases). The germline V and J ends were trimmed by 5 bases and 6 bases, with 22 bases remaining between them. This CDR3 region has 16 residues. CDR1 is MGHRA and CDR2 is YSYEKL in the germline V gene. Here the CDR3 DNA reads TGCGCCAGCAGCTTCTTCACGTACAGGGAAGTCCCTGAAGCTTTCTTT. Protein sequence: CASSFFTYREVPEAFF.

The CDR3 loop is CASSYASGNQPQHF. CDR3 in DNA: TGTGCCAGCAGTTACGCGTCAGGGAATCAGCCCCAGCATTTT. J is TRBJ1-5 and V is TRBV6-5, with a possible D match to TRBD1 (5 bases). The V and J ends lost 2 bases and 4 bases respectively, with 9 bases between them. Germline assignment: CDR1 MNHEY and CDR2 SVGAGI. This CDR3 has 14 residues.

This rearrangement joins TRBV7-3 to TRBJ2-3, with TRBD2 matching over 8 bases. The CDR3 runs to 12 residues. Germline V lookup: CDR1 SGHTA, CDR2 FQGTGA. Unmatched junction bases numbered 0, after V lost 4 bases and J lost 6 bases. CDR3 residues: CASSSSGDTQYF. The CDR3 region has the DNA TGTGCCAGCAGCTCTAGCGGGGATACGCAGTATTTT.

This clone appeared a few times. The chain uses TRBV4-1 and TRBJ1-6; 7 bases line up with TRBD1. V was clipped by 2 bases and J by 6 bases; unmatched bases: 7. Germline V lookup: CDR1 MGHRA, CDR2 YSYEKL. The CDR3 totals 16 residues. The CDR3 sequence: CASSQLDGTANSPLHF. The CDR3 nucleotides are TGCGCCAGCAGCCAACTTGATGGGACAGCTAATTCACCCCTCCACTTT.

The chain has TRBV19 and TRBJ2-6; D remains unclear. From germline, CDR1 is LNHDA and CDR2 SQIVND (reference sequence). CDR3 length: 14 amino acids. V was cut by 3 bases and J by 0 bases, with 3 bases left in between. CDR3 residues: CASSILSGANVLTF. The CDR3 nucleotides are TGTGCCAGTAGTATTCTCTCTGGGGCCAACGTCCTGACTTTC.

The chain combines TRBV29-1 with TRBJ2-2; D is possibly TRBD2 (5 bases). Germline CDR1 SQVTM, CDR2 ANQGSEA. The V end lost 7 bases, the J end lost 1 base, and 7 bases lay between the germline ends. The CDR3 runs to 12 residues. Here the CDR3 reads CSAGMNTGELFF. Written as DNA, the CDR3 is TGCAGCGCCGGGATGAACACCGGGGAGCTGTTTTTT.

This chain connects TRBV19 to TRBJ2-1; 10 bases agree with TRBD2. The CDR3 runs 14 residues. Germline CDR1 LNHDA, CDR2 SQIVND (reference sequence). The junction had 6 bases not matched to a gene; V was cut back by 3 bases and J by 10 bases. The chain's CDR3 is CASSMGSGGEEQFF. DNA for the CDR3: TGTGCCAGTAGTATGGGGAGCGGGGGGGAAGAGCAGTTCTTC. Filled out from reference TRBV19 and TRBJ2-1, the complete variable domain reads DGGITQSPKYLFRKEGQNVTLSCEQNLNHDAMYWYRQDPGQGLRLIYYSQIVNDFQKGDIAEGYSVSREKKESFPLTVTSAQKNPTAFYLCASSMGSGGEEQFFGPGTRLTVL.

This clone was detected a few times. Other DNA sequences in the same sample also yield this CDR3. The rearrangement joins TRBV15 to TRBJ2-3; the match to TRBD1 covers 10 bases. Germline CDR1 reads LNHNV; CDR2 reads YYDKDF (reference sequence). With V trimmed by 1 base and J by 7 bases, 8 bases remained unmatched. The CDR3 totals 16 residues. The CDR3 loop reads CATSRGTGDRGYTQYF. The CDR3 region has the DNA TGTGCCACCAGCAGAGGGACAGGGGACAGGGGATATACGCAGTATTTT.

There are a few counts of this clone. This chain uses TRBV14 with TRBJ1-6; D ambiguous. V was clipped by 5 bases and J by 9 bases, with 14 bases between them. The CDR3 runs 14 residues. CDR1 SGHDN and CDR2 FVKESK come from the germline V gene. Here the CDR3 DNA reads TGTGCCAGCAGCATAGGATCGAGGGTTTCACCCCTCCACTTT. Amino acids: CASSIGSRVSPLHF.

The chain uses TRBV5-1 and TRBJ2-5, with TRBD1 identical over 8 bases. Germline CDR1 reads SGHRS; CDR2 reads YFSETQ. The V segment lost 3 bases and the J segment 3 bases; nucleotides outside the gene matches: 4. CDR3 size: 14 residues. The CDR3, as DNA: TGCGCCAGCAGCTCGGACAGGGCTAAAGAGACCCAGTACTTC. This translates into CASSSDRAKETQYF.

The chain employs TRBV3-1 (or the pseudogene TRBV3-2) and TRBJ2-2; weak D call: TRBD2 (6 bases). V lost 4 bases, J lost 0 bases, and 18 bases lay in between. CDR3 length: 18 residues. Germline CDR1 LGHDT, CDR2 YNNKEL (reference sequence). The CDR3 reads CASSPSRGGNANTGELFF. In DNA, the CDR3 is TGTGCCAGCAGCCCATCCCGGGGAGGCAACGCGAACACCGGGGAGCTGTTTTTT.

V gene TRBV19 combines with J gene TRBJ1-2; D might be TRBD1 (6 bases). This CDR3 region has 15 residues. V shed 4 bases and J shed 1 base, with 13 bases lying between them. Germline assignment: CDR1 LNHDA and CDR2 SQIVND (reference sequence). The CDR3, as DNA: TGTGCCAGTAGTACCCAAACAGGGATTAACTATGGCTACACCTTC. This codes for CASSTQTGINYGYTF.

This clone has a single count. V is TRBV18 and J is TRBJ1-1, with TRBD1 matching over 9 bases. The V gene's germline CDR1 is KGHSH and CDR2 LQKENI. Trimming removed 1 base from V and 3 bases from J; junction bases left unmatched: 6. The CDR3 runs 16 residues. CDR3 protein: CASSPRDREEDTEAFF. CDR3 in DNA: TGTGCCAGCTCACCACGGGACAGGGAGGAGGACACTGAAGCTTTCTTT.

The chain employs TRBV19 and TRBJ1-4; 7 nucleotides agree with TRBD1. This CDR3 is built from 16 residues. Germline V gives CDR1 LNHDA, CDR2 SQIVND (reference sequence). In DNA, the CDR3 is TGTGCTAGCAGCCCGACAGGGAGTTTCACTAATGAAAAACTGTTTTTT. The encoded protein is CASSPTGSFTNEKLFF.

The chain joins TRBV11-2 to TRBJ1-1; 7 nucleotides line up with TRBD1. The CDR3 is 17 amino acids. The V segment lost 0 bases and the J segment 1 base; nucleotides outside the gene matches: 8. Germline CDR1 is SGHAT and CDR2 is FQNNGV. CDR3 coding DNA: TGTGCCAGCAGCTTAGACGCATTCCAGGGGGGGAACACTGAAGCTTTCTTT. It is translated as CASSLDAFQGGNTEAFF.

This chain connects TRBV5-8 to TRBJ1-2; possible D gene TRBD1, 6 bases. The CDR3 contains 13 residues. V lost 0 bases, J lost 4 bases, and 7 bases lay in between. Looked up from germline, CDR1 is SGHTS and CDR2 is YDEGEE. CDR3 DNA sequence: TGTGCCAGCAGCTTGGGGACAGTCTATGGCTACACCTTC. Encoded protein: CASSLGTVYGYTF.

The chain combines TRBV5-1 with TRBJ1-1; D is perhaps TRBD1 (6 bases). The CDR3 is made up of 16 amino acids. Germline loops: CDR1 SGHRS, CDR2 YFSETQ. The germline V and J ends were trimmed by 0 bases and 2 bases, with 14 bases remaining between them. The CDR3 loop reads CASSLATTGLNTEAFF. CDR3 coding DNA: TGCGCCAGCAGCTTGGCGACTACAGGGCTCAACACTGAAGCTTTCTTT.